The T cell receptor (beta chain) under discussion was sequenced for a study of T cell responses to AZD1222 COVID-19 vaccine. General study findings and limits: The study found vaccine-associated CD4 TCRs spanning spike, dominant at 160-218 and 743-854. Spike-specific TCR breadth and depth both grew after two AZD1222 doses. Among those given AZD1222, only six were seropositive at baseline.

Notes on this clone: Its matching antigen is unknown.

The V gene's germline CDR1 is MNHEY and CDR2 SVGAGI. V shed 6 bases, J shed 6 bases, and the junction held 8 bases outside the gene matches. The CDR3 totals 14 residues. TCRdb's table, derived via immunoSEQ multiplex PCR, lists solely in-frame clones and lacks some. The table records 120,000 or so clones, 86% of them present only once. This sequence originates from an adult who received the AZD1222 COVID-19 vaccine. This rearrangement joins TRBV6-5 to TRBJ1-5, with TRBD1 matching 7 bases. The sample in question was peripheral blood, obtained 28 days after the second AZD1222 dose. CDR3 nucleotides: TGTGCCAGCAGAATCGACAGGGCAGGTCAGCCCCAGCATTTT. Residues: CASRIDRAGQPQHF.